The 3 T cell receptor beta chains below were found in one sample sequenced in a study of PD-1 blockade in classical Hodgkin lymphoma. Produced via immunoSEQ multiplex PCR; TCRdb's table is partial and in-frame only. This sample has 90,000 to 130,000 clones; roughly nine tenths occur once, and the top ten carry about 20%. Every patient was affected by relapse after autologous stem cell transplantation, while exposure to brentuximab vedotin was not uniform. The material sequenced was peripheral blood mononuclear cells (PBMCs), taken before the second cycle of nivolumab. Receptors originate from a human donor with classical Hodgkin lymphoma.

In nucleotides, the CDR3 is TGTGCCAGCAGCTTGGAGGACTTTCACAATGAGCAGTTCTTC. Protein sequence: CASSLEDFHNEQFF. The V and J genes are TRBV5-5 and TRBJ2-1; a possible D gene is TRBD2 (5 bases). This CDR3 comprises 14 residues. V gave up 0 bases and J gave up 5 bases, with 9 bases separating them. The germline V gene encodes CDR1 SGHKS and CDR2 YYEKEE (reference sequence).

The count of this clone is one. The chain links TRBV18 to TRBJ2-2; a possible D gene is TRBD1 (6 bases). V lost 3 bases to trimming and J lost 5 bases, with 13 bases between them. Germline CDR1 and CDR2: KGHSH and LQKENI. The CDR3 totals 15 residues. This CDR3 is CASSPTGGLTGELFF. The DNA of the CDR3 is TGTGCCAGCTCACCGACAGGAGGCCTAACCGGGGAGCTGTTTTTT. The full variable domain, with the rest looked up from reference TRBV18 and TRBJ2-2, is NAGVMQNPRHLVRRRGQEARLRCSPMKGHSHVYWYRQLPEEGLKFMVYLQKENIIDESGMPKERFSAEFPKEGPSILRIQQVVRGDSAAYFCASSPTGGLTGELFFGEGSRLTVL.

The V call is TRBV30, the J call TRBJ2-7; D might be TRBD1 (6 bases). Trimming took off 4 bases at V and 0 bases at J, with 13 bases between the two ends. Germline values: CDR1 GTSNPN, CDR2 SVGIG (reference sequence). This CDR3 is built from 14 residues. In DNA form, the CDR3 reads TGTGCCTGGACGGGACACCTGAGCTCCTACGAGCAGTACTTC. This encodes CAWTGHLSSYEQYF.